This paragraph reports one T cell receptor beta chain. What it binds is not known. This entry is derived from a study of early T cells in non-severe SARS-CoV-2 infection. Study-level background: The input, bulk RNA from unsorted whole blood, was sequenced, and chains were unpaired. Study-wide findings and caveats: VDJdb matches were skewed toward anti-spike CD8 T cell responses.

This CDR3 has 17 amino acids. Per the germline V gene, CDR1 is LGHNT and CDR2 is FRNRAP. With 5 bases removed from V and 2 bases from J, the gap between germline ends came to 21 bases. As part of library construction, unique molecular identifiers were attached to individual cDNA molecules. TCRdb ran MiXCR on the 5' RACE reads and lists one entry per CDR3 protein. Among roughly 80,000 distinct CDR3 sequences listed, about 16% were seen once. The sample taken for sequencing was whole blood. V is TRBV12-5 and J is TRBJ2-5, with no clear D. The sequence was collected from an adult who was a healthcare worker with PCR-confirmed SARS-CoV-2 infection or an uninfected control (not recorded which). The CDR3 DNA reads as TGTGCTAGTGGTCAATACTCATCCAGGCCCCATCAAGAGACCCAGTACTTC. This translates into CASGQYSSRPHQETQYF.